A single count supports the clone carrying this TCR beta chain. The CDR3 loop spans 17 amino acids. The trim removed 5 bases at V and 3 bases at J, leaving 10 bases unmatched. Germline V gene data show CDR1 as SGHVS and CDR2 as FNYEAQ. Profiling relied on immunoSEQ multiplex PCR, and the TCRdb table lists in-frame clones only, not all of them. The data contain about 2.2 million clones, over 85% of them singletons. The naive CD8 population came from CD45RO-negative cells selected for CCR7, without terminally differentiated effector memory CD45RA+ cells. The record originates from a study of shared clonotypes between healthy human individuals.

The specimen sequenced was naive CD8+ T cells from PBMCs. The chain has TRBV7-6 and TRBJ2-7; 13 positions agree with TRBD2. This TCR came from a man younger than 35 in good health. Some clones in this sample may be carry-over from other donors' samples. Here the CDR3 reads CASSVAGTSGDLYEQYF. For the CDR3, the DNA is TGTGCCAGCAGCGTCGCCGGGACTAGCGGGGACCTCTACGAGCAGTACTTC.